A single sample is the source of the 26 T cell receptor beta chains below, sequenced in a study of shared clonotypes between healthy human individuals. The method was immunoSEQ multiplex PCR; TCRdb's version includes in-frame clones alone and lacks a portion of them. The sample has a few million clones; more than 85% are singletons. The specimen was naive CD4+ T cells from PBMCs. Noted subset: CD45RA+ positively selected. These receptors were obtained from a man aged 18 to 30 in good health. Some clones in this sample may be carry-over from other donors' samples.

The chain recombines TRBV14 with TRBJ2-5; D may be TRBD2 (5 bases). The germline CDR1 and CDR2 sequences are SGHDN and FVKESK. The CDR3 length is 14 residues. Trimming removed 5 bases from V and 0 bases from J, with 10 bases in between. DNA of the CDR3: TGTGCCAGCAGCTTACAGCGGTACCAAGAGACCCAGTACTTC. Protein sequence: CASSLQRYQETQYF.

This chain connects TRBV7-9 to TRBJ2-3, with TRBD1 identical over 7 bases. CDR3 length: 14 residues. Germline CDR1 reads SEHNR; CDR2 reads FQNEAQ (reference sequence). The V segment lost 5 bases and the J segment 2 bases; nucleotides outside the gene matches: 4. The CDR3 DNA follows: TGTGCCAGCAGCCGGGGACAGTTCACAGATACGCAGTATTTT. Translated, it gives CASSRGQFTDTQYF.

The chain combines TRBV30 with TRBJ2-4; D is tentatively TRBD1 or TRBD2 (6 bases each). This CDR3 comprises 13 residues. Germline V gives CDR1 GTSNPN, CDR2 SVGIG (reference sequence). The V end lost 4 bases, the J end lost 3 bases, and 10 bases lay between the germline ends. As DNA, the CDR3 is TGTGCCTGGATTGGAGGGGGCAAAAACATTCAGTACTTC. Translation gives CAWIGGGKNIQYF.

Remarks on this clone: An end of the junction differs from the germline gene, which may be a read error. CDR3 nucleotide sequence: TGTGCCAGCAGCTTAGTTGGAGCGGGAGGGCCTCTCTTC. Its translation is CASSLVGAGGPLF. The chain recombines TRBV7-2 with TRBJ2-1; 10 bases agree with TRBD2. The CDR3 is made up of 13 amino acids. Germline V gives CDR1 SGHTA, CDR2 FQGNSA.

The CDR3 DNA sequence: TGTGCCAGCAGCCCATCACCGACCTTCCACAATGAGCAGTTCTTC. As protein: CASSPSPTFHNEQFF. The chain is built from TRBV7-3 and TRBJ2-1; D not resolved. V was pared by 5 bases and J by 5 bases, with 16 bases between. Germline values: CDR1 SGHTA, CDR2 FQGTGA. The CDR3 runs to 15 residues. Complete variable domain (other parts from reference TRBV7-3 and TRBJ2-1): GAGVSQTPSNKVTEKGKYVELRCDPISGHTALYWYRQSLGQGPEFLIYFQGTGAADDSGLPNDRFFAVRPEGSVSTLKIQRTERGDSAVYLCASSPSPTFHNEQFFGPGTRLTVL.

J is TRBJ2-3 and V is TRBV30, with D perhaps matching TRBD2 (7 bases). Between the trimmed V and J ends, which lost 3 bases and 4 bases, there was a span of 17 bases. The CDR3 is made up of 15 amino acids. Germline V lookup: CDR1 GTSNPN, CDR2 SVGIG (reference sequence). The CDR3, as DNA: TGTGCCTGGAGCATGGGGGGGGCCAGGGCAGATACGCAGTATTTT. Its translation is CAWSMGGARADTQYF.

This chain uses TRBV15 with TRBJ2-3; 10 bases are shared with TRBD1. CDR1 is LNHNV, CDR2 YYDKDF, per germline (reference sequence). This CDR3 has 15 residues. The ends lost 5 bases at V and 2 bases at J; junction bases unmatched: 4. CDR3 DNA: TGTGCCACCAGCTTAGGGACAGGGGACACAGATACGCAGTATTTT. Its translation: CATSLGTGDTDTQYF.

The chain carries TRBV7-2 and TRBJ2-2, with D unclear. Germline lookup yields CDR1 SGHTA and CDR2 FQGNSA. V lost 4 bases and J lost 0, with 12 bases in between. This CDR3 has 16 amino acids. The CDR3: CASSYAHPANTGELFF. The DNA of the CDR3 is TGTGCCAGCAGCTACGCTCACCCTGCGAACACCGGGGAGCTGTTTTTT.

V is TRBV5-1 and J is TRBJ1-3, with 9 nucleotides matching TRBD1. V shed 3 bases and J 4 bases; nucleotides not matched to a gene: 8. CDR3 length equals 16 residues. CDR1 is SGHRS, CDR2 YFSETQ, per germline. CDR3 nucleotides: TGCGCCAGCAGCTCGGTTCCCGGGACAGGGGGAAACACCATATATTTT. This translates into CASSSVPGTGGNTIYF.

This clone is a singleton in its sample. The genes are TRBV28 and TRBJ2-5, with 8 positions matching TRBD1. Germline V gene sequence: CDR1 MDHEN, CDR2 SYDVKM. With 3 bases clipped from V and 6 bases from J, the junction kept 6 bases outside the gene matches. This CDR3 is 14 amino acids long. In DNA, the CDR3 is TGTGCCAGCAGTTTTGCAGGGGGCGTGAAGACCCAGTACTTC. Translating gives CASSFAGGVKTQYF.

The chain employs TRBV25-1 and TRBJ2-3; unclear D gene. V lost 6 bases and J lost 5, with 9 bases in between. This CDR3 has 12 amino acids. CDR1 is MGHDK and CDR2 is SYGVNS in the germline V gene. The CDR3 loop is CASRGNRDTQYF. The CDR3 DNA reads as TGTGCCAGCAGGGGGAACAGAGATACGCAGTATTTT.

The chain joins TRBV19 to TRBJ2-5; 12 bases are a match to TRBD2. The J segment lost 5 bases and the V segment lost 2 bases, leaving 6 bases of the junction unmatched. Germline CDR1 LNHDA, CDR2 SQIVND (reference sequence). CDR3 length: 16 amino acids. The DNA for the CDR3 is TGTGCCAGTAGTATACTAGCGGGAGGGCCGGAGGAGACCCAGTACTTC. It yields the protein CASSILAGGPEETQYF.

This sequence joins TRBV7-3 and TRBJ2-4; maybe TRBD1 (5 bases). This CDR3 is 16 amino acids long. Trimming left V 2 bases short and J 6 bases short, with 17 bases between. The V gene's germline CDR1 is SGHTA and CDR2 FQGTGA. The CDR3 nucleotides are TGTGCCAGCAGCTTAGGGGCTCCGGGTCTGGGAAACATTCAGTACTTC. Protein: CASSLGAPGLGNIQYF.

The V gene is TRBV5-1, the J gene TRBJ1-2; D gene uncertain. Trimming took off 7 bases at V and 4 bases at J, with 23 bases between the two ends. In germline, CDR1 is SGHRS, CDR2 YFSETQ. This CDR3 comprises 16 residues. The CDR3, as DNA: TGCGCCAGCGGCTCGGGGTCTGCGCCCGACTTCTATGGCTACACCTTC. Translation: CASGSGSAPDFYGYTF.

This clone was observed a single time. The chain carries TRBV7-9 and TRBJ2-5; 9 bases match TRBD2. Germline V gene sequence: CDR1 SEHNR, CDR2 FQNEAQ (reference sequence). There are 16 residues in the CDR3. V lost 5 bases and J lost 7; bases outside the gene matches: 14. The CDR3 DNA is TGTGCCAGCAGCCAGAGACTAGCGGAGAGGGGCGGGACCCAGTACTTC. This encodes CASSQRLAERGGTQYF. The entire variable domain, with the rest obtained from reference TRBV7-9 and TRBJ2-5, is as follows: DTGVSQNPRHKITKRGQNVTFRCDPISEHNRLYWYRQTLGQGPEFLTYFQNEAQLEKSRLLSDRFSAERPKGSFSTLEIQRTEQGDSAMYLCASSQRLAERGGTQYFGPGTRLLVL.

V usage is TRBV7-9 and J usage is TRBJ2-7; D gene unclear. This CDR3 is built from 14 residues. Between the trimmed V and J ends, which lost 0 bases and 0 bases, there was a span of 6 bases. Germline V gene sequence: CDR1 SEHNR, CDR2 FQNEAQ (reference sequence). Here the CDR3 reads CASSLATYSYEQYF. The CDR3 region has the DNA TGTGCCAGCAGCTTAGCCACGTACTCCTACGAGCAGTACTTC.

The genes are TRBV5-1 and TRBJ1-1; TRBD1 might be the D (6 bases). The CDR3 sequence is 15 residues long. V lost 0 bases to trimming and J lost 6 bases, with 15 bases between them. CDR1 and CDR2 (germline): SGHRS, YFSETQ. The CDR3: CASSLEGGSSAEAFF. The CDR3 DNA follows: TGCGCCAGCAGCTTGGAAGGGGGAAGCTCCGCTGAAGCTTTCTTT.

This chain joins TRBV6-5 and TRBJ2-2, with 7 bases fitting TRBD1. Germline CDR1 is MNHEY and CDR2 is SVGAGI. V shed 6 bases, J shed 6 bases, and the junction held 7 bases outside the gene matches. This CDR3 comprises 14 residues. The DNA of the CDR3 is TGTGCCAGCAGACCAACCGACAGGGCCGGGGAGCTGTTTTTT. This gives the protein CASRPTDRAGELFF.

The chain is built from TRBV4-1 and TRBJ2-1; D call uncertain. Germline values: CDR1 MGHRA, CDR2 YSYEKL. The ends were cut back, 4 bases at V and 1 base at J, with 14 bases in the middle. This CDR3 has 16 residues. CDR3 residues: CASSPTSSGSYNEQFF. Written as DNA, the CDR3 is TGCGCCAGCAGCCCCACAAGTAGTGGGTCCTACAATGAGCAGTTCTTC.

Notes on this clone: This sample includes further DNA sequences coding for the same CDR3. This chain connects TRBV9 to TRBJ2-3; D may be TRBD2 (6 bases). CDR1 is SGDLS, CDR2 YYNGEE, per germline. The V gene lost 3 bases and the J gene lost 3 bases, with 11 bases spanning the gap. The CDR3 consists of 14 residues. The CDR3 loop is CASSAGLGTDTQYF. The DNA for the CDR3 is TGTGCCAGCAGCGCGGGACTGGGGACAGATACGCAGTATTTT.

J is TRBJ2-7 and V is TRBV13; 8 bases match TRBD1. The V and J ends lost 5 bases and 3 bases, in that order; junction bases with no gene match: 12. Germline assignment: CDR1 PRHDT and CDR2 FYEKMQ (reference sequence). The CDR3 has 16 residues. DNA for the CDR3: TGTGCCAGCAGCCACCTTGCCGGGACAGGCTTCTACGAGCAGTACTTC. Translation gives CASSHLAGTGFYEQYF.

With respect to this clone: This sample also contains other DNA sequences that code for the same CDR3. The chain uses TRBV10-3 and TRBJ2-7; TRBD1 aligns across 8 bases. Germline V gene sequence: CDR1 ENHRY, CDR2 SYGVKD. The CDR3 length is 13 residues. Trimming took 6 bases from V and 4 from J; bases not matched to a gene: 5. CDR3: CAIRADRAYEQYF. CDR3 bases: TGTGCCATCAGGGCGGACAGGGCTTACGAGCAGTACTTC.

This clone was recorded once. The chain recombines TRBV29-1 with TRBJ2-7; a possible D gene is TRBD1 (6 bases). Germline values: CDR1 SQVTM, CDR2 ANQGSEA. The CDR3 is 14 residues long. V lost 5 bases and J lost 7, with 21 bases in between. CDR3 sequence: CSVLGWDTSTEQYF. The CDR3, as DNA: TGCAGCGTTCTGGGCTGGGACACCTCTACGGAGCAGTACTTC.

The genes are TRBV5-4 and TRBJ2-7; the match to TRBD1 covers 10 bases. Germline V CDR1 and CDR2: SGHNT, YYREEE (reference sequence). This CDR3 is 18 amino acids long. V was clipped by 4 bases and J by 2 bases; unmatched bases: 15. DNA of the CDR3: TGTGCCAGCAGCCAGCGACAGGGGGCCGCCAAATCTACCTACGAGCAGTACTTC. Residues: CASSQRQGAAKSTYEQYF. The variable domain in full, completed from reference TRBV5-4 and TRBJ2-7, reads ETGVTQSPTHLIKTRGQQVTLRCSSQSGHNTVSWYQQALGQGPQFIFQYYREEENGRGNFPPRFSGLQFPNYSSELNVNALELDDSALYLCASSQRQGAAKSTYEQYFGPGTRLTVT.

This chain joins TRBV9 and TRBJ1-3; D is unresolved. Germline lookup yields CDR1 SGDLS and CDR2 YYNGEE. The V end was cut by 4 bases, the J end by 0 bases, with 5 bases between. The CDR3 extends over 13 amino acids. CDR3 nucleotides: TGTGCCAGCAGCCCCAACTCTGGAAACACCATATATTTT. Translated: CASSPNSGNTIYF.

The rearrangement links TRBV2 to TRBJ2-5; 9 bases are shared with TRBD2. There are 16 residues in the CDR3. V was pared by 5 bases and J by 1 base, with 8 bases of the junction left unmatched. CDR1 is SNHLY, CDR2 FYNNEI, per germline. The CDR3 DNA follows: TGTGCCAGCAGTTATACGGCTAGCGGGATCCAAGAGACCCAGTACTTC. This encodes CASSYTASGIQETQYF.